Listed here are 15 T cell receptor beta chains from one sample, sequenced in a study of blood T cell repertoires in COVID-19. The repertoire was sequenced with immunoSEQ multiplex PCR; TCRdb's copy has only in-frame clones and lacks some. The sample includes roughly 87,000 clones, 84% seen only once; the top ten take around 15%. The sequenced sample consisted of peripheral blood. The receptors here all came from an older woman with acute or convalescent COVID-19.

The chain combines TRBV6-5 with TRBJ1-2; D not resolved. V shed 6 bases and J shed 9 bases, with 14 bases lying between them. The CDR3 has 12 residues. Germline-derived CDR1 and CDR2 are MNHEY and SVGAGI. The DNA of the CDR3 is TGTGCCAGCAGAGACACCACCGAGAGCTACACCTTC. Protein: CASRDTTESYTF.

V gene TRBV24-1 combines with J gene TRBJ2-2; possibly TRBD2 for D (7 bases). CDR1 KGHDR and CDR2 SFDVKD come from the germline V gene. This CDR3 has 16 residues. Trimming took off 9 bases at V and 7 bases at J, with 23 bases between the two ends. The CDR3 sequence is CATPPRVGGGHGELFF. The CDR3 DNA follows: TGTGCCACCCCACCGAGGGTGGGGGGGGGCCACGGGGAGCTGTTTTTT.

The V call is TRBV28, the J call TRBJ2-3, with D maybe TRBD2 (6 bases). Per the germline V gene, CDR1 is MDHEN and CDR2 is SYDVKM. The CDR3 loop spans 15 amino acids. V dropped 6 bases and J dropped 1 base, with 14 bases sitting between them. Written as DNA, the CDR3 is TGTGCCAGCAGGGAAGCGGGCCCCGGCACAGATACGCAGTATTTT. Encoded protein: CASREAGPGTDTQYF.

The chain uses TRBV11-2 and TRBJ1-2; TRBD1 is a possible D gene (5 bases). V lost 5 bases and J lost 6, with 13 bases in between. This CDR3 contains 13 residues. Germline CDR1 reads SGHAT; CDR2 reads FQNNGV. CDR3 nucleotide sequence: TGTGCCAGCAGCCCCTTGACAGTTGATGGCTACACCTTC. Translation: CASSPLTVDGYTF.

The chain carries TRBV5-4 and TRBJ1-2; weak D call: TRBD1 (5 bases). Between the trimmed V and J ends, which lost 0 bases and 4 bases, there was a span of 7 bases. This CDR3 is built from 13 residues. Germline-derived CDR1 and CDR2 are SGHNT and YYREEE (reference sequence). CDR3 sequence: CASSLGQFYGYTF. CDR3 in DNA: TGTGCCAGCAGCTTGGGACAGTTCTATGGCTACACCTTC.

This sequence joins TRBV28 and TRBJ2-6; 8 positions agree with TRBD1. Germline CDR1 reads MDHEN; CDR2 reads SYDVKM. The V gene end was trimmed by 5 bases and the J gene end by 2 bases; junction bases not matched to a gene: 11. The CDR3 is made up of 18 amino acids. The CDR3 nucleotides are TGTGCCAGCAGTAAACGGACAGGGACCTCAGCTGGGGCCAACGTCCTGACTTTC. The encoded protein is CASSKRTGTSAGANVLTF.

The chain employs TRBV7-9 and TRBJ2-6, with a tentative D call TRBD1 (6 bases). Germline CDR1 reads SEHNR; CDR2 reads FQNEAQ (reference sequence). The CDR3 is 19 residues long. Trimming took 5 bases from V and 1 from J, leaving 21 bases between them. The CDR3, as DNA: TGTGCCAGCAGCAGTGGTACAGGGCGGAGGCTTTCTGGGGCCAACGTCCTGACTTTC. Protein product: CASSSGTGRRLSGANVLTF.

The J gene is TRBJ2-3, the V gene TRBV7-3; unclear D gene. Germline V gene data show CDR1 as SGHTA and CDR2 as FQGTGA. This CDR3 is built from 15 residues. Trimming shortened V by 5 bases and J by 0 bases, and 12 bases separated the two germline ends. Written as DNA, the CDR3 is TGTGCCAGCAGCCTACAGCCGCTTAGCACAGATACGCAGTATTTT. It is translated as CASSLQPLSTDTQYF.

CDR3 protein: CASSLGQTPNTEAFF. Here the CDR3 DNA reads TGCGCCAGCAGCTTGGGGCAGACTCCTAACACTGAAGCTTTCTTT. The rearrangement links TRBV5-1 to TRBJ1-1; D is ambiguous. The ends were cut back, 0 bases at V and 2 bases at J, with 11 bases in the middle. There are 15 residues in the CDR3. Germline CDR1 and CDR2: SGHRS and YFSETQ.

The rearrangement links TRBV28 to TRBJ1-1; D is unresolved. The CDR3 is 15 residues long. Germline loops: CDR1 MDHEN, CDR2 SYDVKM. Trimming removed 3 bases from V and 1 base from J, with 12 bases in between. The CDR3 coding sequence is TGTGCCAGCAGTTTGCTCACAGTAACGAACACTGAAGCTTTCTTT. It translates to CASSLLTVTNTEAFF.

The CDR3 DNA reads as TGTGCCTGGATCCCCCGGCGGAGGGCAGACTCTGGAAACACCATATATTTT. This encodes CAWIPRRRADSGNTIYF. The rearrangement links TRBV30 to TRBJ1-3; D ambiguous. Germline assignment: CDR1 GTSNPN and CDR2 SVGIG (reference sequence). This CDR3 contains 17 residues. V dropped 4 bases and J dropped 0 bases, with 19 bases sitting between them.

This clone has just one count. In DNA form, the CDR3 reads TGTGCCAGCAGCTTGGCGGGGGGACTAGCGGGAAAGACCCAGTACTTC. As protein: CASSLAGGLAGKTQYF. The chain links TRBV5-4 to TRBJ2-5, with 13 bases that match TRBD2. The CDR3 is made up of 16 amino acids. After removal of 0 bases from V and 6 bases from J, the junction contained 5 bases not matched to a gene. Germline V gene data show CDR1 as SGHNT and CDR2 as YYREEE (reference sequence).

This clone came up a few times. The chain couples TRBV21-1 to TRBJ1-5; the table names TRBD1, a call not compared with the DNA. TRBV21-1 is reported as a pseudogene. CDR3 length: 15 amino acids. Here the CDR3 reads CASSPDRGVTQPQHF. CDR3 DNA: TGTGCCAGCAGCCCGGACAGGGGGGTGACTCAGCCCCAGCATTTT.

This rearrangement joins TRBV6-5 to TRBJ1-1; D possibly corresponds to TRBD1 (5 bases). The CDR3 extends over 14 amino acids. The germline V gene encodes CDR1 MNHEY and CDR2 SVGAGI. V shed 8 bases and J shed 0 bases, with 13 bases lying between them. Written as DNA, the CDR3 is TGTGCCAGCGGGAAGGACACCCTGAACACTGAAGCTTTCTTT. Amino acids: CASGKDTLNTEAFF.

The chain joins TRBV7-2 to TRBJ2-2; the D gene is possibly TRBD1 (5 bases). The CDR3 runs 13 residues. The V end was cut by 4 bases, the J end by 7 bases, with 10 bases between. CDR1 SGHTA and CDR2 FQGNSA come from the germline V gene. The CDR3 reads CASSSQGVGELFF. The DNA for the CDR3 is TGTGCCAGCAGCTCCCAAGGGGTCGGGGAGCTGTTTTTT.